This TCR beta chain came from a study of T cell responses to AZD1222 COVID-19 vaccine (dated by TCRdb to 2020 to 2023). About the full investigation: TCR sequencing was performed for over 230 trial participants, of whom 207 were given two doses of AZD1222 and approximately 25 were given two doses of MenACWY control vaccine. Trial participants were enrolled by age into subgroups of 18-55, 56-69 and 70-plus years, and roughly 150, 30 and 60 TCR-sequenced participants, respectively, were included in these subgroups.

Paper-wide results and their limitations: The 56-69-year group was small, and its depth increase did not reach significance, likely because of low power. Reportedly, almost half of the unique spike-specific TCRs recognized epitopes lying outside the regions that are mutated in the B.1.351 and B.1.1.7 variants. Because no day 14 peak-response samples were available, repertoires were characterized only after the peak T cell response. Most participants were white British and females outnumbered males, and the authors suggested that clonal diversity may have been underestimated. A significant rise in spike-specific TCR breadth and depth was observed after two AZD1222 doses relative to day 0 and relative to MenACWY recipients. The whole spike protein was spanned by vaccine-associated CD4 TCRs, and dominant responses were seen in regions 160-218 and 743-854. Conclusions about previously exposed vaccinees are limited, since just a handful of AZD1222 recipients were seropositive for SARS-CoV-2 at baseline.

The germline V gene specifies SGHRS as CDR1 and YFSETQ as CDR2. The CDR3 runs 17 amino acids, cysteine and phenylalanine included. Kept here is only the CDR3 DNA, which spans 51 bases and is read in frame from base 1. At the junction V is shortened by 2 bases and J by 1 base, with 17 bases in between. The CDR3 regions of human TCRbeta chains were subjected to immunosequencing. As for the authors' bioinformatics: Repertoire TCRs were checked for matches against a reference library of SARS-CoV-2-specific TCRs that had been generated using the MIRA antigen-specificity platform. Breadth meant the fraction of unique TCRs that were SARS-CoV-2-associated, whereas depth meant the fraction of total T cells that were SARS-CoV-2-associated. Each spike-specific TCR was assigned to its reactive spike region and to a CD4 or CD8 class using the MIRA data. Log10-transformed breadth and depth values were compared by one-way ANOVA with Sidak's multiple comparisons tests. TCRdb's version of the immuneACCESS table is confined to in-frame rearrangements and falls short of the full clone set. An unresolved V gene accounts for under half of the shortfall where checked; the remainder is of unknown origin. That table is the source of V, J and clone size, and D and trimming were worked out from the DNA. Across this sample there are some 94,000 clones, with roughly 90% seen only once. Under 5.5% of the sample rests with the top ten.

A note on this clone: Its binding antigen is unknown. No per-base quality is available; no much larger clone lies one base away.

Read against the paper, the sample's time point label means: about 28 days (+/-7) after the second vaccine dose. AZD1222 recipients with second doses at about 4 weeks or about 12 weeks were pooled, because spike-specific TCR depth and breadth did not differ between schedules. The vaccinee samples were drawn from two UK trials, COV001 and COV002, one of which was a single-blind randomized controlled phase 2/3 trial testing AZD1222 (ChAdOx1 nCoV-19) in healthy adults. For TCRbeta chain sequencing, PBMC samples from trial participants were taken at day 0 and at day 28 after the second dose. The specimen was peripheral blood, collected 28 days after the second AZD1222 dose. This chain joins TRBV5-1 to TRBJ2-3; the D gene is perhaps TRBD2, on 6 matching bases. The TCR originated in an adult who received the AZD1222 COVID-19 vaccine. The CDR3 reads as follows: CASSFLDSSGGTDTQYF. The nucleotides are TGCGCCAGCAGCTTCCTCGACAGTTCGGGAGGCACAGATACGCAGTATTTT.